One and the same sample provided the 6 T cell receptor beta chains below, sequenced in a study of long-term antiretroviral therapy in people with HIV. A v3.0 immunoSEQ assay was performed at survey level. The method was immunoSEQ multiplex PCR; TCRdb's version includes in-frame clones alone and lacks a portion of them. The table has about 29,000 clones, more than 70% seen once. The sample here was unsorted PBMCs, taken 1.5 years before starting antiretroviral therapy. Receptors originate from a man between 18 and 29 years old with HIV.

The sample holds a few counts of this clone. The sample contains more than one DNA sequence encoding this CDR3. The gene calls are TRBV28 and TRBJ2-1; a weak D match, TRBD2 (5 bases). The V end lost 6 bases, the J end lost 7 bases, and 10 bases lay between the germline ends. CDR1 is MDHEN and CDR2 is SYDVKM in the germline V gene. There are 12 residues in the CDR3. CDR3 bases: TGTGCCAGCAGGGACTCGTATAATGAGCAGTTCTTC. Residues: CASRDSYNEQFF.

The V and J genes are TRBV7-2 and TRBJ1-2; D might be TRBD1 (5 bases). Deletions cut 2 bases from V and 8 bases from J, with 12 bases between. Germline V lookup: CDR1 SGHTA, CDR2 FQGNSA. The CDR3 is made up of 13 amino acids. Here the CDR3 DNA reads TGTGCCAGCAGCTTATCTTCAGGGTTAGGCTACACCTTC. Translating gives CASSLSSGLGYTF.

The V and J genes are TRBV19 and TRBJ2-2, with no clear D. V was clipped by 4 bases and J by 3 bases, with 9 bases between them. Germline CDR1 reads LNHDA; CDR2 reads SQIVND (reference sequence). CDR3 length: 14 residues. DNA of the CDR3: TGTGCCAGTAGTACGGGTATGGACACCGGGGAGCTGTTTTTT. Its translation is CASSTGMDTGELFF.

J is TRBJ2-3 and V is TRBV18, with 12 positions matching TRBD2. CDR1 and CDR2 (germline): KGHSH, LQKENI. Trimming cost V 3 bases and J 2 bases; bases outside gene matches: 6. This CDR3 region has 17 residues. CDR3 amino acids: CASSPFGLAGNTDTQYF. For the CDR3, the DNA is TGTGCCAGCTCACCGTTCGGACTAGCGGGGAACACAGATACGCAGTATTTT.

The CDR3 reads CATSEPGLAVNTGELFF. The CDR3 bases are TGTGCCACCAGCGAACCGGGACTAGCGGTCAACACCGGGGAGCTGTTTTTT. This chain joins TRBV15 and TRBJ2-2, with 11 bases identical to TRBD2. The V gene end was trimmed by 5 bases and the J gene end by 2 bases; junction bases not matched to a gene: 7. The CDR3 sequence is 17 residues long. Germline assignment: CDR1 LNHNV and CDR2 YYDKDF (reference sequence).

The chain couples TRBV7-2 to TRBJ2-7; TRBD2 agrees at 9 bases. Trimming cost V 6 bases and J 4 bases; bases outside gene matches: 13. The CDR3 covers 16 residues. Germline V gene data show CDR1 as SGHTA and CDR2 as FQGNSA. The CDR3 reads CASSLRIAGVGYEQYF. The CDR3 DNA reads TGTGCCAGCAGTCTCCGGATAGCGGGAGTAGGGTACGAGCAGTACTTC.